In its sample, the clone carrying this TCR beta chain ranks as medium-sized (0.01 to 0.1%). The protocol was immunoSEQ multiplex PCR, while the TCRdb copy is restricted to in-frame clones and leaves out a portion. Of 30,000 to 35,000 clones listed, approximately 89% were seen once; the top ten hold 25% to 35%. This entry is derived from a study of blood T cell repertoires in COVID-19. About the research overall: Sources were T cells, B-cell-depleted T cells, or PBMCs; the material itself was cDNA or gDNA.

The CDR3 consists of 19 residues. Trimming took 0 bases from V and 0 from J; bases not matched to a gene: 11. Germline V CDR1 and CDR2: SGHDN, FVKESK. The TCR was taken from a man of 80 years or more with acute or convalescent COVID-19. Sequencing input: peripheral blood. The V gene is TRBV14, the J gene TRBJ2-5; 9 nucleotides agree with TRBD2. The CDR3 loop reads CASSQDRSRASGNQETQYF. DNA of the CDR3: TGTGCCAGCAGCCAAGATCGAAGTAGGGCTAGCGGGAACCAAGAGACCCAGTACTTC.